Below, one TCR beta chain is given with its context. Sequencing targeted TCR beta in T cells from blood (CD8+ and CD4+). Negative magnetic isolation gave CD8+ and CD4+ cells; FACS enriched CD8+ TEMRA. This sample was taken from a study of CD8 T cells in Susac syndrome. The germline CDR1 and CDR2 sequences are SNHLY and FYNNEI. This CDR3 is 16 amino acids long. V was pared by 6 bases and J by 2 bases, with 9 bases of the junction left unmatched. A quantity of about 0.5 to 1 ug RNA underwent reverse transcription using random hexamers. Using its own MiXCR run on the immunoSEQ multiplex PCR reads, TCRdb lists one record per CDR3 protein. The repertoire holds roughly 200,000 distinct CDR3 sequences, with 90% to 97% as singletons.

This chain connects TRBV2 to TRBJ2-5; 10 nucleotides align to TRBD2. Source material: CD4+ T cells from PBMCs. The source is a human donor with multiple sclerosis. CDR3: CASSPGWTSGQETQYF. The CDR3 bases are TGTGCCAGCAGCCCCGGCTGGACTAGCGGTCAAGAGACCCAGTACTTC.